The sequence of this T cell receptor beta chain was determined in a study of technical replicates of blood from several donors (dated by TCRdb to about 2017). Library preparation employed the immunoSEQ multiplex PCR assay. TCRdb retrieved this table from immuneACCESS and kept in-frame rearrangements only. Not all clones are present; in checked studies, unresolved V genes account for under half, and no reason is known for the remainder. In this sample the table shows under 45,000 clones, roughly 96% of which occur a single time. Around 0.38% of the sample comes from the top ten. Concerning this clone: Its cognate antigen has yet to be identified. Base qualities were left out, and no much larger clone turns up one base away.

The germline V gene sets CDR1 to SGHNT and CDR2 to YENEEA. Including cysteine and phenylalanine, the CDR3 has 15 amino acids. Only CDR3 DNA remains: 45 bases, in frame from the first base. The V end loses 2 bases and the J end loses 0 bases, and a stretch of 8 bases separates them. The rearrangement combines TRBV11-3 with TRBJ2-1, and perhaps TRBD2 as D gene, on 6 matching bases. Sequenced input: T cells isolated from PBMCs. This TCR was sampled from a human donor in good health. The DNA is TGTGCCAGCAGCTTAATCGGGAGCTCCTACAATGAGCAGTTCTTC. It is translated as CASSLIGSSYNEQFF.